These T cell receptor beta chains were read from a single sample in a study of T-cell reconstitution after alpha-beta-depleted transplantation in children. A single record per CDR3 protein comes from TCRdb applying MiXCR to the PCR reads. The data show about 360,000 distinct CDR3 sequences, about 14% seen once. Specimen: PBMCs, collected from the stem cell graft. These receptors were collected from a human donor who donated a stem cell graft to a child with Fanconi anemia. Each CDR3 is given with its conserved first and last residue. Each record gives: CDR3 length, V gene, D gene, J gene, clone size, CDR3 DNA, CDR3 protein. The D gene is left open where the match is weak. Only some rows state a clone size, as once, few, many or a class for expanded clones.

CDR3 length: 14; V gene: TRBV5-5; D gene: -; J gene: TRBJ1-5; clone size: -; CDR3 DNA: TGTGCCAGCAGCTCCGACAGGATCGGGCAGCCCCAGCATTTT; CDR3 protein: CASSSDRIGQPQHF
CDR3 length: 13; V gene: TRBV10-3; D gene: -; J gene: TRBJ1-2; clone size: -; CDR3 DNA: TGTGCCATCAGTGAGCGACAGATCTATGGCTACACCTTC; CDR3 protein: CAISERQIYGYTF
CDR3 length: 14; V gene: TRBV12-3/TRBV12-4; D gene: -; J gene: TRBJ1-5; clone size: few; CDR3 DNA: TGTGCCAGCAGTTTCTTCGGAGGGGATTATCCCCAGCATTTT; CDR3 protein: CASSFFGGDYPQHF
CDR3 length: 14; V gene: TRBV29-1; D gene: TRBD1; J gene: TRBJ2-2; clone size: many; CDR3 DNA: TGCAGCGCCCGACAGGGATCCGACACCGGGGAGCTGTTTTTT; CDR3 protein: CSARQGSDTGELFF
CDR3 length: 13; V gene: TRBV7-6; D gene: -; J gene: TRBJ1-1; clone size: many; CDR3 DNA: TGTGCCAGCAGCACTGCGGGGTACACTGAAGCTTTCTTT; CDR3 protein: CASSTAGYTEAFF
CDR3 length: 13; V gene: TRBV6-5; D gene: -; J gene: TRBJ1-6; clone size: few; CDR3 DNA: TGTGCCAGCAGTTACCGGGGGGGGTCACCCCTCCACTTT; CDR3 protein: CASSYRGGSPLHF
CDR3 length: 14; V gene: TRBV29-1; D gene: -; J gene: TRBJ1-2; clone size: -; CDR3 DNA: TGCAGCGTTGAAATCTCCGACAGCTTATCGGGCTACACCTTC; CDR3 protein: CSVEISDSLSGYTF
CDR3 length: 15; V gene: TRBV5-1; D gene: TRBD1; J gene: TRBJ2-1; clone size: many; CDR3 DNA: TGCGCCAGCAGCCCGGGACAGGGGGCTCTCAATGAGCAGTTCTTC; CDR3 protein: CASSPGQGALNEQFF
CDR3 length: 14; V gene: TRBV5-1; D gene: TRBD1; J gene: TRBJ2-5; clone size: -; CDR3 DNA: TGCGCCAGCAGATCTACAGGGGGAAGGGAGACCCAGTACTTC; CDR3 protein: CASRSTGGRETQYF
CDR3 length: 15; V gene: TRBV25-1; D gene: -; J gene: TRBJ2-7; clone size: few; CDR3 DNA: TGTGCCAGCAGTGATACAGGACCCCTTACCTACGAGCAGTACTTC; CDR3 protein: CASSDTGPLTYEQYF
CDR3 length: 13; V gene: TRBV3-1; D gene: TRBD1; J gene: TRBJ2-2; clone size: -; CDR3 DNA: TGTGCCAGCAGGGGACAGTTCACCGGGGAGCTGTTTTTT; CDR3 protein: CASRGQFTGELFF
CDR3 length: 12; V gene: TRBV29-1; D gene: -; J gene: TRBJ2-2; clone size: once; CDR3 DNA: TGCAGCGTTGGGGAATTAGCCGGGGAGCTGTTTTTT; CDR3 protein: CSVGELAGELFF
CDR3 length: 13; V gene: TRBV12-3/TRBV12-4; D gene: TRBD1; J gene: TRBJ2-7; clone size: many; CDR3 DNA: TGTGCCAGCAGTTCGGGACAGGGGAGCGAGCAGTACTTC; CDR3 protein: CASSSGQGSEQYF
CDR3 length: 15; V gene: TRBV12-3/TRBV12-4; D gene: TRBD2; J gene: TRBJ2-5; clone size: many; CDR3 DNA: TGTGCCAGCAGTTTAGCATCACAGCGGGGGGAGACCCAGTACTTC; CDR3 protein: CASSLASQRGETQYF
CDR3 length: 14; V gene: TRBV3-1; D gene: TRBD1; J gene: TRBJ1-2; clone size: few; CDR3 DNA: TGTGCCAGCAGCCAACGACAGGGGGCTGGTGGCTACACCTTC; CDR3 protein: CASSQRQGAGGYTF
CDR3 length: 16; V gene: TRBV12-5; D gene: TRBD2; J gene: TRBJ2-5; clone size: -; CDR3 DNA: TGTGCCAGTAGCGCTGAAGGGACTAAGGAGTGGGAGACCCAGTACTTC; CDR3 protein: CASSAEGTKEWETQYF
CDR3 length: 14; V gene: TRBV20-1; D gene: -; J gene: TRBJ1-1; clone size: few; CDR3 DNA: TGCAGTGCTAGAGATTTTATTAGGCAACGTGAAGCTTTCTTT; CDR3 protein: CSARDFIRQREAFF
CDR3 length: 14; V gene: TRBV6-2/TRBV6-3; D gene: -; J gene: TRBJ2-3; clone size: medium-sized; CDR3 DNA: TGTGCCAGCAGTTACTCGAGTAGTTCAGATACGCAGTATTTT; CDR3 protein: CASSYSSSSDTQYF
CDR3 length: 13; V gene: TRBV7-9; D gene: -; J gene: TRBJ2-5; clone size: few; CDR3 DNA: TGTGCCAGCAGTTTGTCACATTCGGAGACCCAGTACTTC; CDR3 protein: CASSLSHSETQYF
CDR3 length: 15; V gene: TRBV5-1; D gene: TRBD1; J gene: TRBJ1-5; clone size: many; CDR3 DNA: TGCGCCAGCAGCCCCACAGGGGATTCGGATCAGCCCCAGCATTTT; CDR3 protein: CASSPTGDSDQPQHF
CDR3 length: 14; V gene: TRBV5-1; D gene: -; J gene: TRBJ2-3; clone size: -; CDR3 DNA: TGCGCCAGCAGCTTGATCGCGGCCACAGATACGCAGTATTTT; CDR3 protein: CASSLIAATDTQYF
CDR3 length: 13; V gene: TRBV5-5; D gene: TRBD1; J gene: TRBJ2-5; clone size: many; CDR3 DNA: TGTGCCAGCGTTGGGACAGCGCAAGAGACCCAGTACTTC; CDR3 protein: CASVGTAQETQYF
CDR3 length: 12; V gene: TRBV27; D gene: -; J gene: TRBJ2-7; clone size: -; CDR3 DNA: TGTGCCAGCAGTTTTCCGTTCGGCGAGCAGTACTTC; CDR3 protein: CASSFPFGEQYF
CDR3 length: 12; V gene: TRBV6-1; D gene: -; J gene: TRBJ1-1; clone size: -; CDR3 DNA: TGTGCCAGCAGTGACGGGGGGCTGGCCGCTTTCTTT; CDR3 protein: CASSDGGLAAFF
CDR3 length: 13; V gene: TRBV12-3/TRBV12-4; D gene: -; J gene: TRBJ1-1; clone size: many; CDR3 DNA: TGTGCCAGCAGTCACGTCCACAGGGTGGAAGGTTTCTTT; CDR3 protein: CASSHVHRVEGFF
CDR3 length: 13; V gene: TRBV7-2; D gene: TRBD1; J gene: TRBJ1-5; clone size: few; CDR3 DNA: TGTGCCAGCAGCTTCGGACAGGGAGGACCCCAGCATTTT; CDR3 protein: CASSFGQGGPQHF
CDR3 length: 14; V gene: TRBV30; D gene: -; J gene: TRBJ2-7; clone size: few; CDR3 DNA: TGTGCCTGGAGTGTACACACTATGGGTTACGAGCAGTACTTC; CDR3 protein: CAWSVHTMGYEQYF
CDR3 length: 13; V gene: TRBV20-1; D gene: -; J gene: TRBJ2-5; clone size: -; CDR3 DNA: TGCAGTTCCGAATTAGTGGTTTCGGAGACCCAGTACTTC; CDR3 protein: CSSELVVSETQYF
CDR3 length: 11; V gene: TRBV12-3/TRBV12-4; D gene: -; J gene: TRBJ2-1; clone size: few; CDR3 DNA: TGTGCCAGCTCTCGGGTGGGTGAGCAGTTCTTC; CDR3 protein: CASSRVGEQFF